These T cell receptor beta chains were read from a single sample in a study of cytomegalovirus exposure and HLA in healthy donors. Generated by immunoSEQ multiplex PCR, the TCRdb table keeps only in-frame clones and is missing some. The table records approximately 160,000 clones, 75% to 90% of them present only once. Sequenced material: PBMCs. These receptors were collected from a man under 40 in good health and CMV-seropositive. The CDR3 runs from the conserved cysteine through the conserved F or W. The D gene is left open where the match is weak. Clone size, where shown, is once, few, many, or a class for clones that have expanded.

V	size	D	J	CDR3	DNA
TRBV11-2	NA	TRBD2	TRBJ2-1	CASSLGGSSGDPYNEQFF	TGTGCCAGCAGCTTAGGAGGATCCAGCGGGGACCCCTACAATGAGCAGTTCTTC
TRBV6-1	NA	NA	TRBJ2-2	CASIGGGRAGELFF	TGTGCCAGCATCGGGGGAGGTCGGGCCGGGGAGCTGTTTTTT
TRBV7-9	NA	NA	TRBJ1-4	CASSLERGTNEKLFF	TGTGCCAGCAGCCTTGAACGTGGCACTAATGAAAAACTGTTTTTT
TRBV4-1	few	TRBD2	TRBJ2-6	CASSQAGGLAFSGANVLTF	TGCGCCAGCAGCCAAGCTGGTGGACTAGCCTTCTCTGGGGCCAACGTCCTGACTTTC
TRBV19	NA	NA	TRBJ2-6	CASSRRAGTGANVLTF	TGTGCCAGTTCCCGGCGGGCAGGCACTGGGGCCAACGTCCTGACTTTC
TRBV10-1	NA	NA	TRBJ2-6	CASSEPGANVLTF	TGCGCCAGCAGTGAGCCGGGGGCCAACGTCCTGACTTTC
TRBV15	NA	NA	TRBJ2-5	CATSRGGTEVETQYF	TGTGCCACCAGCAGGGGCGGGACAGAAGTAGAGACCCAGTACTTC
TRBV29-1	NA	NA	TRBJ2-1	CSVEGSSYNEQFF	TGCAGCGTAGAGGGCTCATCCTACAATGAGCAGTTCTTC
TRBV18	NA	TRBD1	TRBJ2-1	CASSRSQGAEGNEQFF	TGTGCCAGCTCAAGGTCGCAGGGGGCCGAGGGCAATGAGCAGTTCTTC
TRBV9	NA	NA	TRBJ2-5	CASSVVGAGGLETQYF	TGTGCCAGCAGCGTAGTTGGAGCTGGGGGCCTGGAGACCCAGTACTTC
TRBV9	NA	NA	TRBJ2-3	CASSVGLLVVGADTQYF	TGTGCCAGCAGCGTCGGGTTGCTTGTAGTTGGCGCAGATACGCAGTATTTT
TRBV4-1	NA	NA	TRBJ2-1	CASSQDGGVAYNEQFF	TGCGCCAGCAGCCAAGATGGAGGGGTCGCCTACAATGAGCAGTTCTTC
TRBV6-1	NA	TRBD2	TRBJ2-5	CASSATSGRDQETQYF	TGTGCCAGCAGTGCCACTAGCGGGAGGGACCAAGAGACCCAGTACTTC
TRBV28	NA	TRBD1	TRBJ1-5	CASLFQQGVLNQPQHF	TGTGCCAGTCTTTTCCAGCAGGGGGTCCTCAATCAGCCCCAGCATTTT
TRBV5-1	NA	NA	TRBJ2-1	CASSSLPYNEQFF	TGCGCCAGCAGCTCGCTACCCTACAATGAGCAGTTCTTC
TRBV25-1	NA	TRBD2	TRBJ2-7	CASSELRGEKNEQYF	TGTGCCAGCAGTGAACTACGGGGGGAGAAGAACGAGCAGTACTTC
TRBV11-3	NA	NA	TRBJ1-1	CASTSGVPLNTEAFF	TGTGCCAGCACCTCCGGGGTCCCCTTGAACACTGAAGCTTTCTTT
TRBV5-5	NA	NA	TRBJ2-7	CASSKEGYEQYF	TGTGCCAGCAGCAAAGAGGGCTACGAGCAGTACTTC
TRBV4-1	few	NA	TRBJ2-7	CASSQDNPGYEQYF	TGCGCCAGCAGCCAAGATAATCCGGGTTACGAGCAGTACTTC
TRBV5-6	few	NA	TRBJ1-2	CASSLGTGGFYGYTF	TGTGCCAGCAGCCTGGGGACGGGGGGTTTCTATGGCTACACCTTC
TRBV4-1	NA	TRBD1	TRBJ1-5	CASSQVSGGIRQPQHF	TGCGCCAGCAGCCAAGTTTCAGGGGGGATCCGTCAGCCCCAGCATTTT
TRBV9	NA	NA	TRBJ2-7	CASSVDRGAQTYEQYF	TGTGCCAGCAGCGTAGACCGGGGGGCCCAAACCTACGAGCAGTACTTC
TRBV28	NA	TRBD1	TRBJ1-2	CASSRYRGSNYGYTF	TGTGCCAGCAGTCGCTACAGGGGTTCTAACTATGGCTACACCTTC
TRBV29-1	NA	TRBD1	TRBJ2-3	CSVDSRDRGTDTQYF	TGCAGCGTTGATTCGCGGGACAGGGGTACAGATACGCAGTATTTT
TRBV7-9	NA	NA	TRBJ1-1	CSSSYSVDEAFF	TGTTCCAGCAGCTATAGCGTGGATGAAGCTTTCTTT
TRBV7-8	few	TRBD1	TRBJ1-6	CASSSQDRGDSPLHF	TGTGCCAGCAGCTCCCAGGACAGGGGGGATTCACCCCTCCACTTT
TRBV6-1	few	TRBD2	TRBJ2-7	CASSEGTSLRYEQYF	TGTGCCAGCAGTGAAGGGACTAGCTTGCGATACGAGCAGTACTTC
TRBV19	once	NA	TRBJ1-1	CATTFKRGAAEAFF	TGTGCCACCACCTTTAAACGGGGGGCGGCTGAAGCTTTCTTT
TRBV6-5	NA	TRBD1	TRBJ2-2	CASTVTGPRTGELFF	TGTGCCAGCACTGTGACAGGGCCTAGGACCGGGGAGCTGTTTTTT
TRBV4-1	NA	NA	TRBJ1-1	CASRSRTARDTEAFF	TGCGCCAGCAGATCGCGGACCGCGAGGGACACTGAAGCTTTCTTT
TRBV27	NA	TRBD2	TRBJ2-7	CASSPRTSTYEQYF	TGTGCCAGCAGTCCAAGGACTAGCACCTACGAGCAGTACTTC
TRBV5-6	NA	NA	TRBJ2-7	CASSLAGERYF	TGTGCCAGCAGCTTGGCCGGGGAACGGTACTTC
TRBV6-5	NA	NA	TRBJ2-1	CASSYEGSSYNEQFF	TGTGCCAGCAGTTACGAGGGAAGCTCCTACAATGAGCAGTTCTTC